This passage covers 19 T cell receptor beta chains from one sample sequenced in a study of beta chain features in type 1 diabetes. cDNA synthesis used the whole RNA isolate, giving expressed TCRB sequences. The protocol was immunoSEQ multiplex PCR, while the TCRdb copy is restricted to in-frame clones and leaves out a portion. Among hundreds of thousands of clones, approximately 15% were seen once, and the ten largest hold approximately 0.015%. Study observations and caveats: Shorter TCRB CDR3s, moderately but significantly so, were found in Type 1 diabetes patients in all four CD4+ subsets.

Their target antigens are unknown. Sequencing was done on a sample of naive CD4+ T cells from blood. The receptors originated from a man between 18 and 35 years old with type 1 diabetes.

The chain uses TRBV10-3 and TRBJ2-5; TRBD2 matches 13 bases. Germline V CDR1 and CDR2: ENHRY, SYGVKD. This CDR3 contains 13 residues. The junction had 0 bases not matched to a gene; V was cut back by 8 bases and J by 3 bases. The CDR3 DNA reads TGTGCCATCGGGACTAGCGGGGAAGAGACCCAGTACTTC. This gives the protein CAIGTSGEETQYF.

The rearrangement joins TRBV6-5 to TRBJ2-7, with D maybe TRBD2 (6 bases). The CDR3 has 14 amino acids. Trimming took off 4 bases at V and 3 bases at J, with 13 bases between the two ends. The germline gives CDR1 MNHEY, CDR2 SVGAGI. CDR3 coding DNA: TGTGCCAGCAGTTTCCGGACTAAAGGCTACGAGCAGTACTTC. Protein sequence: CASSFRTKGYEQYF.

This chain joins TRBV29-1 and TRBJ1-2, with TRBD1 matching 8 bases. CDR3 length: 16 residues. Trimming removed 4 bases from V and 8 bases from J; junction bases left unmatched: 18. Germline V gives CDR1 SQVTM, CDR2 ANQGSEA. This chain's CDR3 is CSVGPGTGPRGGGYTF. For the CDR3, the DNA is TGCAGCGTTGGGCCCGGGACAGGTCCTCGTGGGGGAGGCTACACCTTC.

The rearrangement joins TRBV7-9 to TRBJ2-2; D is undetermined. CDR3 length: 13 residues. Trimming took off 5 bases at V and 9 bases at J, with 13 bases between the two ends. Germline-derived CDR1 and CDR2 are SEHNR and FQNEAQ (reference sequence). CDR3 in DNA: TGTGCCAGCAGCCTGGGCCCCCCCCGGGAGCTGTTTTTT. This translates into CASSLGPPRELFF.

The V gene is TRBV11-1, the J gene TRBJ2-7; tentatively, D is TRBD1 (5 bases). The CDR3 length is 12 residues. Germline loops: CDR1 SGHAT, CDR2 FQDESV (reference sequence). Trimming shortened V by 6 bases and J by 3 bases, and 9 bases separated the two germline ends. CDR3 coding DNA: TGTGCCAGCAGTACCCAGGGCTACGAGCAGTACTTC. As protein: CASSTQGYEQYF. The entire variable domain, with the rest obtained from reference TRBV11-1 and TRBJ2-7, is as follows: EAEVAQSPRYKITEKSQAVAFWCDPISGHATLYWYRQILGQGPELLVQFQDESVVDDSQLPKDRFSAERLKGVDSTLKIQPAELGDSAMYLCASSTQGYEQYFGPGTRLTVT.

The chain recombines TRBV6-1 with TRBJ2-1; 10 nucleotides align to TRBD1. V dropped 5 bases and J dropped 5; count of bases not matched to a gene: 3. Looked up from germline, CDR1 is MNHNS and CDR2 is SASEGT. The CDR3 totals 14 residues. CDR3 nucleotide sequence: TGTGCCAGCAGTAAGGGACAGGGGAACAATGAGCAGTTCTTC. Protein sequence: CASSKGQGNNEQFF.

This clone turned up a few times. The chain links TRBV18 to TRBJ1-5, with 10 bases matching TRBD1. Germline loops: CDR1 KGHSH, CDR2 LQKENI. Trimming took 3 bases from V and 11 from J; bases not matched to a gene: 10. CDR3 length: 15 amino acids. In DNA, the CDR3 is TGTGCCAGCTCACCGGGACAGGGGCTCCTAGGAGCCCAGCATTTT. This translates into CASSPGQGLLGAQHF.

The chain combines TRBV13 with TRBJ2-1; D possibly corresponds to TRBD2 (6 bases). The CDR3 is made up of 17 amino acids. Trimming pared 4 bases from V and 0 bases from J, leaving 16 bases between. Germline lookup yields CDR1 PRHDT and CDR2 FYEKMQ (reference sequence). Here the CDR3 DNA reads TGTGCCAGCAGCTCTCTCTTGGGGGGAAGCTCCTACAATGAGCAGTTCTTC. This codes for CASSSLLGGSSYNEQFF.

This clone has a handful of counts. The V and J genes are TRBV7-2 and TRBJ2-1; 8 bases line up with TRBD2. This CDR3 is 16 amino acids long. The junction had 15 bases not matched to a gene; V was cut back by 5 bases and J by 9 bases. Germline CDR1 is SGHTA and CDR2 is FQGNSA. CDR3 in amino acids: CASSPPGLVLGGEQFF. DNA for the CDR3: TGTGCCAGCAGCCCACCGGGACTAGTCCTAGGCGGTGAGCAGTTCTTC.

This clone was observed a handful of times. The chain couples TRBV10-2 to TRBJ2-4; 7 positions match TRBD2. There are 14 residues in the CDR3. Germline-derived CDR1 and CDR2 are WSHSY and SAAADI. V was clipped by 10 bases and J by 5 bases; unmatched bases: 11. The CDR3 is CATFGERGENIQYF. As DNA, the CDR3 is TGCGCCACCTTTGGGGAGCGGGGAGAAAACATTCAGTACTTC.

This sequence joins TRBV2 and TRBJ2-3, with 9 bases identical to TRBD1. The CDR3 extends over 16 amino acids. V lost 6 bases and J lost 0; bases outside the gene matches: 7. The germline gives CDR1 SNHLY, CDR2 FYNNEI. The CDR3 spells CASSANRGPSTDTQYF. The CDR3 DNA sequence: TGTGCCAGCAGCGCCAACAGGGGGCCTAGCACAGATACGCAGTATTTT.

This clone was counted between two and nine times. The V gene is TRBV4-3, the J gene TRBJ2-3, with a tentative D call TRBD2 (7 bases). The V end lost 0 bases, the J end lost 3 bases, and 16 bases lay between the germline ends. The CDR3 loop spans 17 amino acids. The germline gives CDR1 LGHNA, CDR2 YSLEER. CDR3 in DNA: TGCGCCAGCAGCCAAGATCGATGGGGGGGCGGGACAGATACGCAGTATTTT. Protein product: CASSQDRWGGGTDTQYF.

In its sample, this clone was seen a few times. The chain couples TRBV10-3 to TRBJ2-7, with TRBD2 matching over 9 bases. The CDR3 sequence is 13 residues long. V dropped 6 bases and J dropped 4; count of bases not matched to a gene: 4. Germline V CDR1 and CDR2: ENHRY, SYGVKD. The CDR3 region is CAISRLADYEQYF. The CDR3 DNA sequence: TGTGCCATCAGCCGACTAGCGGATTACGAGCAGTACTTC.

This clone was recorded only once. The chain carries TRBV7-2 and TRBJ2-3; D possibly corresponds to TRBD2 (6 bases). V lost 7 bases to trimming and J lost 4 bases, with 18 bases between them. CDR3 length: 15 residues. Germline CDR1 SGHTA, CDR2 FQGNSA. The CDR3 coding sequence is TGTGCCAGCAAGCTTACTAGCACAGAATCAGATACGCAGTATTTT. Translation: CASKLTSTESDTQYF.

The CDR3 DNA reads TGTGCCAGCAACATAATCGGGCGGGGAGATTCACCCCTCCACTTT. Translation gives CASNIIGRGDSPLHF. This chain uses TRBV5-6 with TRBJ1-6; D ambiguous. This CDR3 region has 15 residues. Germline V gives CDR1 SGHDT, CDR2 YYEEEE. V was shortened by 6 bases and J by 8 bases, with 18 bases between the two germline ends.

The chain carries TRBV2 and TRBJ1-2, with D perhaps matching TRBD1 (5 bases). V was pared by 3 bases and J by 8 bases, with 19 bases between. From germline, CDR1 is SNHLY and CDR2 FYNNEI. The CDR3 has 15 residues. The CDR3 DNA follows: TGTGCCAGCAGTGAGGAGGGCAGGGAGAGTCGGGGCTACACCTTC. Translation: CASSEEGRESRGYTF.

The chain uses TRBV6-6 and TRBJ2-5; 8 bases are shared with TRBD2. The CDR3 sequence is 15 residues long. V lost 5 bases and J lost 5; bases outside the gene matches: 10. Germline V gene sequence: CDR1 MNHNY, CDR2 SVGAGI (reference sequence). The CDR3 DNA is TGTGCCAGCAGTCCGCCTGGGGGCGGGGGGGAGACCCAGTACTTC. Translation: CASSPPGGGGETQYF.

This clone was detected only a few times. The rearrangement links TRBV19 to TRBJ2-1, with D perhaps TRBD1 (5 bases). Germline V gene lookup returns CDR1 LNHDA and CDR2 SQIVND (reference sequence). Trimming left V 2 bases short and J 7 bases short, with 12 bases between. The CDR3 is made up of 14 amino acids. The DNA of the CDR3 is TGTGCCAGTAGTATAAGGTACAGGCTGAATGAGCAGTTCTTC. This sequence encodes CASSIRYRLNEQFF.

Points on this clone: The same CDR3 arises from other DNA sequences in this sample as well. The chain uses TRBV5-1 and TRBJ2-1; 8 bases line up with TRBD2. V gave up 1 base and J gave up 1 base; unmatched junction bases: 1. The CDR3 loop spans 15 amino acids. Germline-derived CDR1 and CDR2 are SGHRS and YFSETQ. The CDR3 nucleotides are TGCGCCAGCAGCTTGAGCGGGAGTTCCTACAATGAGCAGTTCTTC. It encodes CASSLSGSSYNEQFF. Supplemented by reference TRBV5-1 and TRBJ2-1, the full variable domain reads KAGVTQTPRYLIKTRGQQVTLSCSPISGHRSVSWYQQTPGQGLQFLFEYFSETQRNKGNFPGRFSGRQFSNSRSEMNVSTLELGDSALYLCASSLSGSSYNEQFFGPGTRLTVL.